The 32 T cell receptor beta chains given below trace back to one sample, sequenced in a study of blood T cell repertoires in COVID-19. The repertoire was sequenced with immunoSEQ multiplex PCR; TCRdb's copy has only in-frame clones and lacks some. The sample lists around 470,000 clones, nearly 90% occurring once. Sequenced material: peripheral blood. Receptors originate from a young man with COVID-19, enrolled during active disease.

This chain links TRBV5-3 with TRBJ1-6; D call uncertain. TRBV5-3 is placed among ORFs of uncertain function. Trimming took off 2 bases at V and 17 bases at J, with 23 bases between the two ends. This CDR3 comprises 15 residues. This CDR3 is CARSFRAGLQLCIHF. The CDR3 nucleotides read TGTGCCAGAAGCTTTAGGGCAGGACTCCAGCTATGTATCCACTTT.

The chain carries TRBV9 and TRBJ2-6; tentatively, D is TRBD1 (6 bases). CDR1 SGDLS and CDR2 YYNGEE come from the germline V gene. With 4 bases removed from V and 0 bases from J, the gap between germline ends came to 17 bases. CDR3 length: 18 residues. The CDR3, as DNA: TGTGCCAGCAGCCCGGGACACCTTGTCTTCTCTGGGGCCAACGTCCTGACTTTC. This gives the protein CASSPGHLVFSGANVLTF.

The sample holds one count of this clone. This rearrangement joins TRBV30 to TRBJ2-7; D call uncertain. CDR3 size: 13 residues. Trimming cost V 4 bases and J 3 bases, with 13 bases left between them. Germline CDR1 and CDR2: GTSNPN and SVGIG (reference sequence). The CDR3 nucleotides read TGTGCCTGGACCCATGGAGCAAACTACGAGCAGTACTTC. Encoded protein: CAWTHGANYEQYF.

V usage is TRBV6-5 and J usage is TRBJ1-1, with TRBD1 identical over 9 bases. This CDR3 has 15 amino acids. V trimming: 11 bases; J trimming: 0 bases; junction bases outside the gene matches: 10. The V gene's germline CDR1 is MNHEY and CDR2 SVGAGI. The CDR3 DNA reads as TGTGCCGCGGGACAGGGACCCACAATGAACACTGAAGCTTTCTTT. Translation gives CAAGQGPTMNTEAFF.

This sequence joins TRBV7-2 and TRBJ2-1; D is unclear. CDR1 is SGHTA, CDR2 FQGNSA, per germline. The CDR3 is made up of 13 amino acids. Trimming took 2 bases from V and 4 from J, leaving 6 bases between them. The CDR3 loop reads CASSLLQYNEQFF. CDR3 in DNA: TGTGCCAGCAGCTTATTACAGTACAATGAGCAGTTCTTC. Combining the CDR3 with reference TRBV7-2 and TRBJ2-1 gives the whole variable domain GAGVSQSPSNKVTEKGKDVELRCDPISGHTALYWYRQSLGQGLEFLIYFQGNSAPDKSGLPSDRFSAERTGGSVSTLTIQRTQQEDSAVYLCASSLLQYNEQFFGPGTRLTVL.

The chain employs TRBV19 and TRBJ2-7; 7 positions match TRBD1. This CDR3 is built from 14 residues. Germline-derived CDR1 and CDR2 are LNHDA and SQIVND (reference sequence). Losses at the gene ends were 3 bases for V and 7 bases for J; bases not matched to a gene: 9. The chain's CDR3 is CASSMTGFSGEQYF. The CDR3 region has the DNA TGTGCCAGTAGTATGACAGGGTTCTCGGGTGAGCAGTACTTC.

The rearrangement joins TRBV13 to TRBJ2-3, with a tentative D call TRBD2 (6 bases). Germline CDR1 PRHDT, CDR2 FYEKMQ (reference sequence). CDR3 length: 14 amino acids. V lost 5 bases to trimming and J lost 5 bases, with 14 bases between them. The CDR3 region is CASSLRTTLDTQYF. DNA for the CDR3: TGTGCCAGCAGCCTCAGGACTACCCTAGATACGCAGTATTTT.

For the CDR3, the DNA is TGTGCCAGCAGCCGACAGGTAGGCTATGGCTACACCTTC. Translating it yields CASSRQVGYGYTF. V gene TRBV3-1 (or the pseudogene TRBV3-2) combines with J gene TRBJ1-2; TRBD1 might be the D (6 bases). Trimming pared 4 bases from V and 4 bases from J, leaving 10 bases between. The length of the CDR3 is 13 residues. CDR1 and CDR2 (germline): LGHDT, YNNKEL (reference sequence).

The chain couples TRBV13 to TRBJ2-5; D possibly corresponds to TRBD2 (6 bases). V dropped 4 bases and J dropped 9 bases, with 21 bases sitting between them. The CDR3 has 15 residues. CDR1 is PRHDT and CDR2 is FYEKMQ in the germline V gene (reference sequence). Here the CDR3 reads CASSSPGEEFVAQYF. The CDR3 DNA follows: TGTGCCAGCAGCTCTCCGGGAGAAGAGTTTGTGGCCCAGTACTTC.

In its sample, this clone was seen once. The V and J genes are TRBV4-1 and TRBJ2-2; D is undetermined. V was shortened by 0 bases and J by 4 bases, with 3 bases between the two germline ends. The CDR3 length is 13 residues. Germline CDR1 is MGHRA and CDR2 is YSYEKL. The CDR3 DNA is TGCGCCAGCAGCCAAGATCGCACCGGGGAGCTGTTTTTT. Translating it yields CASSQDRTGELFF.

This clone was observed a single time. The chain has TRBV6-2 or TRBV6-3 and TRBJ1-1; TRBD1 might be the D (6 bases). The V end was cut by 2 bases, the J end by 10 bases, with 11 bases between. The germline V gene has CDR1 MNHEY and CDR2 SVGEGT. CDR3 length: 12 amino acids. The CDR3 DNA sequence: TGTGCCAGCAGTTACGGAAAACAGGGAGCTTTCTTT. Protein sequence: CASSYGKQGAFF.

This clone was seen once. The chain joins TRBV11-3 to TRBJ2-7, with TRBD1 matching 7 bases. Germline CDR1 reads SGHNT; CDR2 reads YENEEA. The CDR3 totals 15 residues. The V gene end was trimmed by 3 bases and the J gene end by 0 bases; junction bases not matched to a gene: 5. The CDR3 sequence is CASSFGTESSYEQYF. The CDR3 DNA sequence: TGTGCCAGCAGCTTCGGGACAGAGAGCTCCTACGAGCAGTACTTC. The variable domain in full, completed from reference TRBV11-3 and TRBJ2-7, reads EAGVVQSPRYKIIEKKQPVAFWCNPISGHNTLYWYLQNLGQGPELLIRYENEEAVDDSQLPKDRFSAERLKGVDSTLKIQPAELGDSAVYLCASSFGTESSYEQYFGPGTRLTVT.

The CDR3 DNA is TGTGCCAGCAGTTTTACGGGAACAGGGAATCAGCCCCAGCATTTT. This sequence encodes CASSFTGTGNQPQHF. The V gene is TRBV27, the J gene TRBJ1-5; D might be TRBD1 (6 bases). CDR3 length equals 15 residues. In germline, CDR1 is MNHEY, CDR2 SMNVEV (reference sequence). The ends were cut back, 3 bases at V and 4 bases at J, with 13 bases in the middle.

The chain has TRBV2 and TRBJ1-2, with D uncertain. Per the germline V gene, CDR1 is SNHLY and CDR2 is FYNNEI. Trimming shortened V by 6 bases and J by 4 bases, and 15 bases separated the two germline ends. The CDR3 extends over 14 amino acids. This CDR3 reads CASRPTEGGYGYTF. CDR3 sequence (DNA): TGTGCCAGCAGGCCTACGGAGGGTGGCTATGGCTACACCTTC.

The chain has TRBV19 and TRBJ2-6; the D gene is possibly TRBD1 (6 bases). Trimming left V 6 bases short and J 0 bases short, with 18 bases between. This CDR3 has 18 amino acids. The germline CDR1 and CDR2 sequences are LNHDA and SQIVND (reference sequence). The CDR3 nucleotides read TGTGCCAGTAGACCCTTAACAGGGCCTCTCTCTGGGGCCAACGTCCTGACTTTC. It yields the protein CASRPLTGPLSGANVLTF. The complete variable domain, with remaining parts taken from reference TRBV19 and TRBJ2-6, reads DGGITQSPKYLFRKEGQNVTLSCEQNLNHDAMYWYRQDPGQGLRLIYYSQIVNDFQKGDIAEGYSVSREKKESFPLTVTSAQKNPTAFYLCASRPLTGPLSGANVLTFGAGSRLTVL.

The genes are TRBV6-7 and TRBJ2-3, with D perhaps TRBD1 (6 bases). TRBV6-7 falls under the ORF class, with uncertain function. V was pared by 1 base and J by 2 bases, with 16 bases between. The CDR3 runs to 17 residues. The CDR3 is CASSYYPEDRTTDTQYF. The CDR3 DNA follows: TGTGCCAGCAGTTACTACCCTGAAGACAGGACCACAGATACGCAGTATTTT.

This chain connects TRBV3-1 (or the pseudogene TRBV3-2) to TRBJ2-7; the match to TRBD2 covers 7 bases. Germline loops: CDR1 LGHDT, CDR2 YNNKEL (reference sequence). The junction had 6 bases not matched to a gene; V was cut back by 1 base and J by 3 bases. This CDR3 contains 15 residues. The CDR3 nucleotides read TGTGCCAGCAGCCAAGGCGGGACTAATTTCTACGAGCAGTACTTC. Protein sequence: CASSQGGTNFYEQYF.

The chain combines TRBV29-1 with TRBJ2-2, with 11 bases identical to TRBD2. Per the germline V gene, CDR1 is SQVTM and CDR2 is ANQGSEA. The CDR3 has 13 residues. V gave up 7 bases and J gave up 5 bases; unmatched junction bases: 3. The CDR3 DNA reads TGCAGCGCGGGACTAGCGGAAACCGGGGAGCTGTTTTTT. Protein sequence: CSAGLAETGELFF.

In this sample, this clone turned up a few times. The chain carries TRBV10-2 and TRBJ1-1; no reliable D call. V lost 7 bases and J 1 base, leaving 7 bases between the germline ends. This CDR3 comprises 12 residues. Looked up from germline, CDR1 is WSHSY and CDR2 is SAAADI. The CDR3 sequence is CASKYGNTEAFF. In DNA, the CDR3 is TGCGCCAGCAAGTACGGGAACACTGAAGCTTTCTTT.

This rearrangement joins TRBV3-1 (or the pseudogene TRBV3-2) to TRBJ2-5; possibly TRBD1 for D (5 bases). V lost 4 bases and J 1 base, leaving 13 bases between the germline ends. The CDR3 consists of 15 residues. The germline V gene encodes CDR1 LGHDT and CDR2 YNNKEL (reference sequence). The DNA for the CDR3 is TGTGCCAGCAGCCCGCTGCAGGGAAGCCAAGAGACCCAGTACTTC. Amino acid sequence: CASSPLQGSQETQYF.

This chain uses TRBV11-2 with TRBJ2-3; D gene uncertain. CDR1 and CDR2 from the germline V gene are SGHAT and FQNNGV. The CDR3 sequence is 13 residues long. Trimming shortened V by 5 bases and J by 0 bases, and 6 bases separated the two germline ends. The CDR3 reads CASSHSSTDTQYF. The DNA of the CDR3 is TGTGCCAGCAGCCACTCTAGCACAGATACGCAGTATTTT.

V and J are TRBV18 and TRBJ2-7, with TRBD1 identical over 9 bases. V was clipped by 6 bases and J by 5 bases; unmatched bases: 5. The germline V gene has CDR1 KGHSH and CDR2 LQKENI. The length of the CDR3 is 13 residues. The CDR3: CASSRDRDDEQYF. CDR3 bases: TGTGCCAGCTCCCGGGACAGGGACGACGAGCAGTACTTC.

The J gene is TRBJ1-2, the V gene TRBV6-6; D is undetermined. The germline gives CDR1 MNHNY, CDR2 SVGAGI (reference sequence). The CDR3 runs to 11 residues. V dropped 6 bases and J dropped 4 bases, with 6 bases sitting between them. The CDR3 sequence: CASSGGYGYTF. In DNA form, the CDR3 reads TGTGCCAGCAGCGGCGGCTATGGCTACACCTTC.

This chain connects TRBV24-1 to TRBJ2-1; D may be TRBD2 (6 bases). This CDR3 spans 17 amino acids. CDR1 and CDR2 (germline): KGHDR, SFDVKD. V lost 4 bases to trimming and J lost 5 bases, with 20 bases between them. The CDR3 spells CATSDPSPGTPDNEQFF. The DNA for the CDR3 is TGTGCCACCAGTGACCCATCACCAGGGACTCCAGACAATGAGCAGTTCTTC.

This clone appeared a single time. The V call is TRBV2, the J call TRBJ2-1, with unresolved D. The CDR3 sequence is 14 residues long. Trimming removed 3 bases at V and 3 bases at J, with 9 bases between. CDR1 SNHLY and CDR2 FYNNEI come from the germline V gene. CDR3 in DNA: TGTGCCAGCAGTGATGCGGAGTACTACAATGAGCAGTTCTTC. Translated, it gives CASSDAEYYNEQFF.

This chain joins TRBV6-2 or TRBV6-3 and TRBJ2-5; 11 bases are a match to TRBD2. This CDR3 spans 18 amino acids. V lost 0 bases, J lost 7 bases, and 13 bases stayed unmatched. Per the germline V gene, CDR1 is MNHEY and CDR2 is SVGEGT. The DNA of the CDR3 is TGTGCCAGCAGTTACTCTGTTAGTGGGACTAGCGGCTCGTTGACCCAGTACTTC. This translates into CASSYSVSGTSGSLTQYF.

The rearrangement uses TRBV19 and TRBJ1-2; perhaps TRBD1 as D (5 bases). The CDR3 totals 16 residues. Trimming removed 7 bases from V and 3 bases from J, with 21 bases in between. Germline V CDR1 and CDR2: LNHDA, SQIVND (reference sequence). CDR3: CASIPSTAGNYYGYTF. CDR3 nucleotide sequence: TGTGCCAGTATCCCCTCGACAGCGGGGAACTACTATGGCTACACCTTC.

CDR3 nucleotides: TGTGCCAGCAGCCCCGAGGTTTCACCCCTCCACTTT. It codes for CASSPEVSPLHF. The chain uses TRBV7-9 and TRBJ1-6; D is uncertain. Deletions cut 5 bases from V and 9 bases from J, with 8 bases between. CDR3 length: 12 residues. Germline V gene sequence: CDR1 SEHNR, CDR2 FQNEAQ (reference sequence). The full variable domain, in which reference TRBV7-9 and TRBJ1-6 provide the parts outside the CDR3, is DTGVSQNPRHKITKRGQNVTFRCDPISEHNRLYWYRQTLGQGPEFLTYFQNEAQLEKSRLLSDRFSAERPKGSFSTLEIQRTEQGDSAMYLCASSPEVSPLHFGNGTRLTVT.

The gene calls are TRBV5-8 and TRBJ1-1; 10 nucleotides line up with TRBD1. In germline, CDR1 is SGHTS, CDR2 YDEGEE. Germline trimming cut 1 base from V and 7 bases from J; bases unmatched to any gene: 4. The CDR3 contains 14 residues. DNA of the CDR3: TGTGCCAGCAGCTTGCCGGGACAGGGGTTTGAAGCTTTCTTT. Translation gives CASSLPGQGFEAFF.

This chain uses TRBV5-1 with TRBJ1-2; D remains unclear. CDR1 and CDR2 from the germline V gene are SGHRS and YFSETQ. The CDR3 spans 13 residues. Trimming shortened V by 2 bases and J by 4 bases, and 9 bases separated the two germline ends. In DNA, the CDR3 is TGCGCCAGCAGCTTCCGGGATTTCTATGGCTACACCTTC. This translates into CASSFRDFYGYTF.

This clone was picked up one time. The rearrangement joins TRBV10-3 to TRBJ2-7, with D maybe TRBD1 (5 bases). This CDR3 is 13 amino acids long. The V end lost 4 bases, the J end lost 3 bases, and 10 bases lay between the germline ends. Germline V lookup: CDR1 ENHRY, CDR2 SYGVKD. CDR3 amino acids: CAISVDRRYEQYF. The CDR3 region has the DNA TGTGCCATCAGTGTTGACAGACGCTACGAGCAGTACTTC.

The chain couples TRBV29-1 to TRBJ1-1; possibly TRBD1 for D (6 bases). The length of the CDR3 is 13 residues. Germline V gives CDR1 SQVTM, CDR2 ANQGSEA. V lost 7 bases and J lost 1, with 13 bases in between. As DNA, the CDR3 is TGCAGCGGTTTGAGGGGACAGAACACTGAAGCTTTCTTT. Translating gives CSGLRGQNTEAFF.